A selection of T cell receptor beta chains follows, all from one sample in a study of blood T cell repertoires in COVID-19. Assay: immunoSEQ multiplex PCR; the TCRdb copy retains only in-frame clones and omits some. Of roughly 410,000 clones listed, 80% to 90% are singletons. Sequenced sample: peripheral blood. These receptors came from a woman in her sixties or seventies with COVID-19, enrolled during active disease. Both conserved end residues are part of each CDR3. D genes are given only for firm matches.

cdr3_aa d_call v_call
CASRTELENSPLHF - TRBV6-5
CASSERDRGVNTEAFF TRBD1 TRBV2
CASSPDGQGYGYTF TRBD1 TRBV6-5
CASSPGGVGETQYF TRBD1 TRBV5-1
CATSDFRNQPQHF - TRBV24-1
CASSVGAGGRETQYF TRBD2 TRBV9
CASSVVRGGFDEQFF TRBD2 TRBV9
CASSPEGYYGYTF - TRBV18
CASSLGTGNTEAFF TRBD1 TRBV11-3
CASSEAGQPNQPQHF - TRBV6-1
CASSERTSGFYTDTQYF TRBD2 TRBV6-1
CASSSRVPRGDEQFF - TRBV7-9
CATRRRGGPTDTQYF TRBD1 TRBV15
CASSPGQPGQPQHF - TRBV18
CASRWAEGEKLFF - TRBV6-5
CASSAWVGRIVAEAFF - TRBV7-9
CASSLTSFEQYF - TRBV2
CASSQRATSHEQYF - TRBV3-1/TRBV3-2
CASSVGEGSGYTF - TRBV9
CAWSRYEGATEAFF TRBD1 TRBV30
CAWSVKGGNTIYF - TRBV30
CASSLGPSGTGVKKYGYTF TRBD1 TRBV5-4
CASSSGLAGGETQYF TRBD2 TRBV7-8
CASSLDLLGAGGSKNIQYF TRBD2 TRBV11-2
CASGKLFF - TRBV28
CASSLHTGATEAFF TRBD1 TRBV5-1
CASSSPPGQGVGLSNQPQHF TRBD1 TRBV7-3
CASKEGPGYGYTF - TRBV10-2
CASRTSQGSGGELFF - TRBV2
CASSHRDVSYEQYF - TRBV9
CASSLGNSYEQYF - TRBV5-1
CASSPGSGYTEAFF - TRBV5-6
CASSSYRDSSYNEQFF TRBD1 TRBV19
CASRPGQAPYEQYF TRBD1 TRBV27
CASNPRDSHGYTF TRBD1 TRBV6-5
CASSLGGQAHEQYF TRBD1 TRBV7-6
CASSEAPPQVVGYF - TRBV6-1
CASSLGQVGSYEQYF TRBD1 TRBV11-2
CASSSRVRTANTEAFF - TRBV7-6
CASSLIPGQGTNTEAFF TRBD1 TRBV18
CASSFGGSQGGGYTF TRBD1 TRBV28
CASSLTRGTGQGQETQYF TRBD1 TRBV4-2
CASSKTDRGNTGELFF TRBD1 TRBV19
CASSNRGGPYNEQFF TRBD2 TRBV27
CASSFQYRGGYEQYF - TRBV27
CAISETALREKLFF - TRBV10-3
CASSHQYRTGVKEAFF TRBD1 TRBV3-1/TRBV3-2
CASTPGGNSNQPQHF - TRBV6-5
CASSPSGGLTGELFF TRBD2 TRBV5-1
CASSPRSGGASYNEQFF TRBD2 TRBV9
CASSPQGTGTQYF - TRBV7-3